The source of this T cell receptor beta chain is a study of blood T cell repertoires in COVID-19. Study-wide context: Material from acute and convalescent COVID-19 was sourced from the United States, Italy and Spain.

V was trimmed by 7 bases and J by 3 bases, leaving 12 bases between them. Germline CDR1 reads SGHTA; CDR2 reads FQGTGA. The CDR3 consists of 13 residues. Original data processing: Scientists estimated how many nucleated cells there were by amplifying reference gene primers. The assay was immunoSEQ multiplex PCR, and TCRdb's table has in-frame clones only and misses some. That table supplies the V and J calls and clone size; D and trimming were determined from the DNA. The table lists roughly 91,000 clones, roughly 84% of them singletons. Sequencing was performed on peripheral blood. This chain connects TRBV7-3 to TRBJ1-1; unclear D gene. This sequence was found in a man between 65 and 85 years old with active or convalescent COVID-19. The CDR3 bases are TGTGCCAGCAAAATAAGTTTAGACACTGAAGCTTTCTTT. Translated: CASKISLDTEAFF.